The 28 T cell receptor beta chains presented below share a single source sample, sequenced in a study of T cell repertoires in cytomegalovirus infection. Their cognate antigens are unknown. TCRdb re-called the reads through MiXCR, storing one row per CDR3 protein. The sample shows a few hundred thousand distinct CDR3 sequences, about 20% of them seen only once. Sequencing used cultured PBMCs, obtained from culture after CMV antigen stimulation. Source of these receptors: a human donor in good health (CMV status not recorded). Some clones in this sample may be carry-over from other donors' samples.

The chain couples TRBV5-1 to TRBJ1-1; D unresolved. V gave up 0 bases and J gave up 1 base, with 7 bases separating them. Germline-derived CDR1 and CDR2 are SGHRS and YFSETQ. CDR3 length: 14 residues. The CDR3: CASSLAVQNTEAFF. In DNA form, the CDR3 reads TGCGCCAGCAGCTTGGCGGTGCAGAACACTGAAGCTTTCTTT.

This clonotype was counted only a few times. This chain uses TRBV6-5 with TRBJ2-2; D gene uncertain. V gave up 2 bases and J gave up 2 bases, with 12 bases separating them. Looked up from germline, CDR1 is MNHEY and CDR2 is SVGAGI. This CDR3 comprises 16 residues. The CDR3 coding sequence is TGTGCCAGCAGTTACAGGCGGACGGTAAACACCGGGGAGCTGTTTTTT. Protein: CASSYRRTVNTGELFF.

In its sample, this clonotype was seen a few times. The chain employs TRBV12-3 or TRBV12-4 and TRBJ2-7, with D possibly TRBD1 on 5 matching bases. The CDR3 is 13 amino acids. The V end lost 6 bases, the J end lost 5 bases, and 14 bases lay between the germline ends. CDR3 residues: CASRPAGRDEQYF. DNA for the CDR3: TGTGCCAGCAGACCTGCTGGCAGGGACGAGCAGTACTTC.

The chain links TRBV18 to TRBJ1-4; D ambiguous. Germline CDR1 KGHSH, CDR2 LQKENI. This CDR3 has 15 amino acids. Trimming pared 3 bases from V and 0 bases from J, leaving 8 bases between. This CDR3 reads CASSPRDATNEKLFF. CDR3 coding DNA: TGTGCCAGCTCACCGCGGGATGCAACTAATGAAAAACTGTTTTTT.

This clonotype has at least ten counts. This sequence joins TRBV27 and TRBJ1-1, with D maybe TRBD1 (5 bases). The CDR3 runs 15 residues. Trimming pared 3 bases from V and 1 base from J, leaving 12 bases between. Germline V gives CDR1 MNHEY, CDR2 SMNVEV (reference sequence). CDR3: CASSFQGVTNTEAFF. CDR3 bases: TGTGCCAGCAGTTTCCAAGGGGTTACGAACACTGAAGCTTTCTTT.

This clonotype showed up just a few times. The chain has TRBV6-2 or TRBV6-3 and TRBJ2-4, with 7 bases fitting TRBD1. Germline V lookup: CDR1 MNHEY, CDR2 SVGEGT. V was clipped by 5 bases and J by 6 bases; unmatched bases: 7. This CDR3 has 14 residues. The CDR3 DNA sequence: TGTGCCAGCAGTGCGACAGGGACCGCAAACATTCAGTACTTC. Protein product: CASSATGTANIQYF.

This clonotype was seen only a few times. This rearrangement joins TRBV6-6 to TRBJ1-6, with no clear D. CDR3 length: 13 residues. V was clipped by 2 bases and J by 9 bases, with 8 bases between them. CDR1 MNHNY and CDR2 SVGAGI come from the germline V gene (reference sequence). CDR3 coding DNA: TGTGCCAGCAGTTACCTCGCATTTTCACCCCTCCACTTT. Translation gives CASSYLAFSPLHF.

This clonotype was seen many times. This sequence joins TRBV7-9 and TRBJ1-4; D is unresolved. Trimming pared 4 bases from V and 3 bases from J, leaving 15 bases between. The CDR3 spans 16 residues. In germline, CDR1 is SEHNR, CDR2 FQNEAQ (reference sequence). The CDR3 region is CASSSEGGRPNEKLFF. DNA for the CDR3: TGTGCCAGCAGCTCGGAGGGAGGCAGGCCTAATGAAAAACTGTTTTTT.

The chain links TRBV19 to TRBJ2-7; D assignment may be TRBD1 or TRBD2 (5 bases each). Germline assignment: CDR1 LNHDA and CDR2 SQIVND (reference sequence). Deletions cut 4 bases from V and 3 bases from J, with 19 bases between. This CDR3 spans 16 amino acids. CDR3 bases: TGTGCCAGTAGTAGGGGACCGCCGGGGCCAAGCTACGAGCAGTACTTC. This sequence encodes CASSRGPPGPSYEQYF.

V usage is TRBV18 and J usage is TRBJ2-1; no firm D call. Trimming removed 1 base at V and 4 bases at J, with 8 bases between. CDR3 length equals 14 residues. Germline V gives CDR1 KGHSH, CDR2 LQKENI. The CDR3: CASSPLPGYNEQFF. In nucleotides, the CDR3 is TGTGCCAGCTCACCACTACCCGGATACAATGAGCAGTTCTTC.

In its sample, this clonotype was seen many times. The genes are TRBV7-2 and TRBJ2-1; no definite D call. Deletions cut 2 bases from V and 8 bases from J, with 13 bases between. Germline V lookup: CDR1 SGHTA, CDR2 FQGNSA. The CDR3 loop spans 14 amino acids. As DNA, the CDR3 is TGTGCCAGCAGCTTAACGGGCCCCTTAGATGAGCAGTTCTTC. Its protein is CASSLTGPLDEQFF.

This clonotype was picked up many times. This CDR3 is CATSRSRTSGRAETQYF. The CDR3 nucleotides are TGTGCCACCAGCAGATCAAGGACTAGCGGGAGAGCAGAGACCCAGTACTTC. The V call is TRBV15, the J call TRBJ2-5; 13 bases are shared with TRBD2. The junction had 7 bases not matched to a gene; V was cut back by 2 bases and J by 4 bases. This CDR3 spans 17 amino acids. Germline V gene lookup returns CDR1 LNHNV and CDR2 YYDKDF (reference sequence).

This clonotype turned up a few times. The chain links TRBV28 to TRBJ2-5, with TRBD2 as a possible D gene (5 bases). The CDR3 has 15 amino acids. V lost 1 base and J lost 4, with 13 bases in between. Germline V gene lookup returns CDR1 MDHEN and CDR2 SYDVKM. The CDR3 protein is CASSLSVGAGETQYF. The CDR3 DNA follows: TGTGCCAGCAGTTTATCGGTGGGCGCGGGAGAGACCCAGTACTTC.

This clonotype showed up just once. A read error is possible here, since a much larger clone lies one base away. The genes are TRBV7-2 and TRBJ2-3; D remains ambiguous. The CDR3 has 13 residues. Germline values: CDR1 SGHTA, CDR2 FQGNSA. CDR3 DNA: TGTGCCAGCAATCTACGTTACACAGATACGCAGTTTTTT. It specifies CASNLRYTDTQFF.

The J gene is TRBJ2-5, the V gene TRBV30; perhaps TRBD2 as D (6 bases). Looked up from germline, CDR1 is GTSNPN and CDR2 is SVGIG (reference sequence). V was trimmed by 0 bases and J by 0 bases, leaving 14 bases between them. CDR3 length equals 16 residues. CDR3 residues: CAWSVASARYQETQYF. In nucleotides, the CDR3 is TGTGCCTGGAGTGTAGCTAGCGCCAGGTACCAAGAGACCCAGTACTTC.

This chain joins TRBV28 and TRBJ1-2; TRBD1 agrees at 10 bases. The J segment lost 4 bases and the V segment lost 5 bases, leaving 4 bases of the junction unmatched. Germline loops: CDR1 MDHEN, CDR2 SYDVKM. The CDR3 is 14 amino acids. The CDR3 DNA is TGTGCCAGCAGTCTAGGGGACAGGGGCTATGGCTACACCTTC. It codes for CASSLGDRGYGYTF.

In its sample, this clonotype was seen a few times. This chain joins TRBV7-2 and TRBJ2-1; D is unresolved. The CDR3 length is 16 residues. Between the trimmed V and J ends, which lost 0 bases and 2 bases, there was a span of 11 bases. Germline V gives CDR1 SGHTA, CDR2 FQGNSA. The CDR3 reads CASSLALAWTYNEQFF. In DNA form, the CDR3 reads TGTGCCAGCAGCTTAGCCCTGGCCTGGACCTACAATGAGCAGTTCTTC.

This sequence joins TRBV6-2 or TRBV6-3 and TRBJ2-7, with 9 bases aligning to TRBD2. This CDR3 region has 16 residues. Germline V gene data show CDR1 as MNHEY and CDR2 as SVGEGT. J gave up 2 bases and V 2 bases, and 7 bases lay outside the gene matches. CDR3 region: CASSYDSGSTAYEQYV. The DNA of the CDR3 is TGTGCCAGCAGTTACGATAGCGGGAGTACAGCCTACGAGCAGTACGTC.

Ten or more counts support this clonotype. This chain joins TRBV12-3 or TRBV12-4 and TRBJ1-4; D might be TRBD1 (5 bases). The CDR3 contains 15 residues. Trimming stripped 5 bases from V and 2 bases from J, with 12 bases between. The CDR3 here is CASSPTRGTNEKLFF. The CDR3 nucleotides are TGTGCCAGCAGTCCAACCCGGGGGACTAATGAAAAACTGTTTTTT.

This clonotype was seen many times. The gene calls are TRBV7-6 and TRBJ1-6; D is undetermined. The V gene's germline CDR1 is SGHVS and CDR2 FNYEAQ. V was clipped by 2 bases and J by 5 bases, with 7 bases between them. The CDR3 extends over 14 amino acids. CDR3 DNA: TGTGCCAGCAGCTTAAACAGTGATAATTCACCCCTCCACTTT. This encodes CASSLNSDNSPLHF. The entire variable domain, with the rest obtained from reference TRBV7-6 and TRBJ1-6, is as follows: GAGVSQSPRYKVTKRGQDVALRCDPISGHVSLYWYRQALGQGPEFLTYFNYEAQQDKSGLPNDRFSAERPEGSISTLTIQRTEQRDSAMYRCASSLNSDNSPLHFGNGTRLTVT.

This clonotype was seen repeatedly, ten times or more. CDR3 loop: CASSQERASWETQYF. CDR3 nucleotide sequence: TGCGCCAGCAGCCAAGAGAGGGCTAGCTGGGAGACCCAGTACTTC. The rearrangement joins TRBV4-3 to TRBJ2-5; D is perhaps TRBD2 (5 bases). The germline V and J ends were trimmed by 0 bases and 5 bases, with 13 bases remaining between them. In germline, CDR1 is LGHNA, CDR2 YSLEER. The CDR3 spans 15 residues.

This clonotype was seen at least ten times. V usage is TRBV30 and J usage is TRBJ1-6; D ambiguous. The V and J ends lost 4 bases and 8 bases respectively, with 15 bases between them. From germline, CDR1 is GTSNPN and CDR2 SVGIG (reference sequence). The CDR3 spans 14 residues. CDR3 protein: CAWILNPGYSPLHF. As DNA, the CDR3 is TGTGCCTGGATCCTAAACCCGGGGTATTCACCCCTCCACTTT.

The chain recombines TRBV6-2 or TRBV6-3 with TRBJ2-3; 11 bases are shared with TRBD2. V shed 7 bases and J 4 bases; nucleotides not matched to a gene: 1. CDR3 length equals 13 residues. The germline gives CDR1 MNHEY, CDR2 SVGEGT. This chain's CDR3 is CASTLAGADTQYF. In nucleotides, the CDR3 is TGTGCCAGCACACTAGCGGGAGCAGATACGCAGTATTTT.

This clonotype was observed a single time. The chain employs TRBV20-1 and TRBJ1-2; D possibly corresponds to TRBD1 (6 bases). The CDR3 is 14 amino acids. Germline CDR1 reads DFQATT; CDR2 reads SNEGSKA (reference sequence). V gave up 1 base and J gave up 4 bases, with 13 bases separating them. The CDR3 DNA reads as TGCAGTGCTAGAGTTCGGGGGGGGCTCTATGGCTACACCTTC. Protein sequence: CSARVRGGLYGYTF.

There are a few counts of this clonotype. This sequence joins TRBV15 and TRBJ2-7; D not resolved. This CDR3 contains 16 residues. CDR1 and CDR2 from the germline V gene are LNHNV and YYDKDF (reference sequence). V lost 0 bases and J lost 0, with 12 bases in between. CDR3 nucleotides: TGTGCCACCAGCAGAGATTTGCAGCAAAGCTCCTACGAGCAGTACTTC. It encodes CATSRDLQQSSYEQYF.

The chain has TRBV7-6 and TRBJ2-5; no clear D gene. Germline V lookup: CDR1 SGHVS, CDR2 FNYEAQ. This CDR3 region has 14 residues. V gave up 2 bases and J gave up 4 bases, with 11 bases separating them. The CDR3 nucleotides are TGTGCCAGCAGCTTATCCGGCGGCGCAGAGACCCAGTACTTC. Translating it yields CASSLSGGAETQYF.

This clonotype was observed many times. This chain links TRBV7-2 with TRBJ2-7, with 7 bases matching TRBD2. Germline CDR1 SGHTA, CDR2 FQGNSA. Trimming cost V 3 bases and J 2 bases; bases outside gene matches: 4. This CDR3 spans 14 amino acids. CDR3 nucleotides: TGTGCCAGCAGCTTGAGGGGAGGGCCCTACGAGCAGTACGTC. Protein sequence: CASSLRGGPYEQYV.

The V call is TRBV24-1, the J call TRBJ2-1; 8 bases agree with TRBD2. The CDR3 is 15 amino acids. Germline CDR1 reads KGHDR; CDR2 reads SFDVKD. Trimming at V came to 1 base and at J to 9 bases, leaving 7 bases not matched to a gene. CDR3 in amino acids: CATSDFVSSGREQFF. Here the CDR3 DNA reads TGTGCCACCAGTGATTTTGTGTCTAGCGGGCGTGAGCAGTTCTTC.